The rows below give T cell receptor beta chains drawn from one sample of a study of T cell responses to AZD1222 COVID-19 vaccine. Assay: immunoSEQ multiplex PCR; the TCRdb copy retains only in-frame clones and omits some. The data contain 120,000 to 150,000 clones, 92% of them singletons. The sequences come from peripheral blood, collected 28 days after the second AZD1222 dose. The source is an adult who received the AZD1222 COVID-19 vaccine. The CDR3 runs from the conserved cysteine through the conserved F or W. D genes are given only for firm matches. The size of a clone is reported for some rows only, either as once, few or many, or as a class for expanded clones.

>NA|TRBJ2-1|NA|TRBV11-1|13
CASSHTDGNEQLF
TGTGCCAGCAGCCATACCGACGGGAATGAGCAGCTCTTC
>NA|TRBJ2-5|NA|TRBV27|16
CASSPSAGDLQETQYF
TGTGCCAGCAGTCCCTCAGCCGGGGACCTACAAGAGACCCAGTACTTC
>NA|TRBJ1-6|NA|TRBV27|17
CASSLGPRGLGNSPLHF
TGTGCCAGCAGTTTAGGACCACGGGGTCTTGGTAATTCACCCCTCCACTTT
>NA|TRBJ1-1|NA|TRBV12-3/TRBV12-4|13
CASSFRGLVEAFF
TGTGCCAGCAGTTTCCGGGGCTTGGTTGAAGCTTTCTTT
>NA|TRBJ2-3|NA|TRBV7-2|14
CASSLVVGADTQYF
TGTGCCAGCAGCTTAGTGGTAGGGGCTGATACGCAGTATTTT
>NA|TRBJ2-1|NA|TRBV29-1|13
CSVALGPPNEQFF
TGCAGCGTCGCCCTAGGGCCCCCAAATGAGCAGTTCTTC
>NA|TRBJ1-2|NA|TRBV7-2|15
CASSLGLGPEHGYTF
TGTGCCAGCAGCTTAGGTCTGGGACCAGAGCATGGCTACACCTTC
>NA|TRBJ1-2|NA|TRBV2|13
CASSEWAASGYTF
TGTGCCAGCAGTGAATGGGCAGCCTCTGGCTACACCTTC
>NA|TRBJ1-6|NA|TRBV27|18
CASSLVGDRRAHNSPLHF
TGTGCCAGCAGTTTGGTTGGGGATAGGAGGGCCCATAATTCACCCCTCCACTTT
>TRBD1|TRBJ1-5|NA|TRBV6-2/TRBV6-3|15
CASSSHRGSNQPQHF
TGTGCCAGCAGTTCCCACAGGGGCAGCAATCAGCCCCAGCATTTT
>NA|TRBJ2-3|NA|TRBV2|13
CASSEPGTDTQYF
TGTGCCAGCAGTGAGCCAGGGACCGATACGCAGTATTTT
>TRBD1|TRBJ2-7|few|TRBV29-1|14
CSASSPGQNYEQYF
TGCAGCGCCAGCTCCCCGGGACAGAATTACGAGCAGTACTTC
>NA|TRBJ2-1|NA|TRBV1|15
CTSSQLLGLWDEQFF
TGCACCAGCAGCCAGTTACTGGGACTTTGGGATGAGCAGTTCTTC
>TRBD2|TRBJ2-4|NA|TRBV5-4|17
CASSPQPGGRAGNIQYF
TGTGCCAGCAGCCCCCAGCCTGGCGGGAGGGCCGGGAACATTCAGTACTTC
>TRBD1|TRBJ1-3|NA|TRBV5-1|14
CASSSTGAGNTIYF
TGCGCCAGCAGCTCCACAGGGGCTGGAAACACCATATATTTT
>NA|TRBJ1-6|NA|TRBV11-2|17
CASSLVSSLGLGSPLHF
TGTGCCAGCAGCTTAGTTTCGTCGTTGGGGCTCGGATCACCCCTCCACTTT
>TRBD1|TRBJ1-3|NA|TRBV6-6|15
CASSYGTDSGNTIYF
TGTGCCAGCAGTTACGGGACAGACTCTGGAAACACCATATATTTT
>NA|TRBJ1-2|NA|TRBV4-2|13
CASTLASNYGYTF
TGTGCCAGCACCCTGGCCTCTAACTATGGCTACACCTTC
>NA|TRBJ1-2|NA|TRBV3-1/TRBV3-2|14
CASSHQGGGYGYTF
TGTGCCAGCAGCCACCAAGGAGGGGGTTATGGCTACACCTTC
>NA|TRBJ2-5|NA|TRBV19|11
CASSHAETQYF
TGTGCCAGTAGTCACGCCGAGACCCAGTACTTC
>NA|TRBJ2-3|NA|TRBV7-3|14
CASSVDGSTDTQYF
TGTGCCAGCAGCGTCGACGGGAGCACAGATACGCAGTATTTT
>TRBD2|TRBJ2-3|NA|TRBV28|15
CASSLPREVTDTQYF
TGTGCCAGCAGTTTACCCCGGGAGGTCACAGATACGCAGTATTTT
>NA|TRBJ2-2|once|TRBV9|16
CASSARTRGDTGELFF
TGTGCCAGCAGCGCCAGGACAAGAGGGGACACCGGGGAGCTGTTTTTT
>NA|TRBJ1-3|NA|TRBV6-5|14
CASSWEGLGNTIYF
TGTGCCAGCAGTTGGGAGGGTTTGGGAAACACCATATATTTT
>NA|TRBJ2-3|NA|TRBV4-1|14
CASSQERYTDTQYF
TGCGCCAGCAGCCAAGAGCGTTACACAGATACGCAGTATTTT
>TRBD1|TRBJ1-4|few|TRBV27|16
CATPGQRFATNEKLFF
TGTGCCACCCCGGGACAGCGCTTTGCAACTAATGAAAAACTGTTTTTT
>NA|TRBJ1-1|NA|TRBV19|11
CASDTYGEAFF
TGTGCCAGTGACACCTATGGTGAAGCTTTCTTT
>NA|TRBJ1-1|NA|TRBV7-3|13
CASSLDPNTEAFF
TGTGCCAGCAGCTTAGATCCGAACACTGAAGCTTTCTTT
>NA|TRBJ1-2|NA|TRBV9|14
CASSPGEGNYGYTF
TGTGCCAGCAGCCCAGGGGAGGGGAACTATGGCTACACCTTC
>NA|TRBJ2-2|NA|TRBV18|13
CASSFDQAGELFF
TGTGCCAGCTCATTCGACCAAGCCGGGGAGCTGTTTTTT
>NA|TRBJ2-3|NA|TRBV7-9|16
CASSLTPELYTDTQYF
TGTGCCAGCAGCTTAACCCCAGAACTCTACACAGATACGCAGTATTTT
>TRBD1|TRBJ1-2|NA|TRBV4-2|16
CASSQEVEGQGDGYTF
TGTGCCAGCAGCCAAGAAGTGGAGGGACAGGGCGATGGCTACACCTTC
>NA|TRBJ1-1|NA|TRBV4-1|15
CASSQVLGGGTEAFF
TGCGCCAGCAGCCAAGTTCTCGGGGGGGGCACTGAAGCTTTCTTT
>NA|TRBJ2-1|NA|TRBV21-1|13
CASSKLRDNEQFF
TGTGCCAGCAGCAAACTTCGTGACAATGAGCAGTTCTTC
>TRBD2|TRBJ2-3|NA|TRBV25-1|14
CASSETSVADTQYF
TGTGCCAGCAGTGAGACTAGCGTGGCAGATACGCAGTATTTT